The sequence of this T cell receptor beta chain was determined in a study of early T cells in non-severe SARS-CoV-2 infection. Study information: Unsorted whole blood bulk RNA was sequenced, with unpaired chains. Study-level points and caveats: Anti-spike CD8 responses were favored in VDJdb matching, and private and CD4 specificities were missed.

Researchers tagged individual cDNA molecules with unique molecular identifiers. TCRdb ran MiXCR on the 5' RACE reads and lists one entry per CDR3 protein. The sample has 70,000 or so distinct CDR3 sequences; under 15% are singletons. This clonotype was seen many times. Its antigen is undetermined. The TCR originated in an adult who was a healthcare worker with PCR-confirmed SARS-CoV-2 infection or an uninfected control (not recorded which). Sequenced material: whole blood.

CDR3 DNA: TGTGCCAGCAGTGAATATGCCTACGAGCAGTACTTC. Protein sequence: CASSEYAYEQYF. The gene calls are TRBV25-1 and TRBJ2-7; D unclear. V lost 0 bases, J lost 2 bases, and 2 bases lay in between. Germline lookup yields CDR1 MGHDK and CDR2 SYGVNS. The CDR3 contains 12 residues.